A selection of T cell receptor beta chains follows, all from one sample in a study of shared clonotypes between healthy human individuals. Sequencing used immunoSEQ multiplex PCR; TCRdb keeps in-frame clones, though not all of them. The sample lists about 520,000 clones, 90% to 96% occurring once. Material for sequencing was naive CD4+ T cells sorted from blood. The origin of the receptors is a woman aged 30 to 39 in good health. Each CDR3 is given with its conserved first and last residue. D genes are given only for firm matches. Expanded clones are given a class, and other clones once, few, many or no size at all.

d_gene: -
abundance: -
v_gene: TRBV18
j_gene: TRBJ1-2
CDR3aa: CASSPPGGYGYTF
CDR3nt: TGTGCCAGCTCACCACCCGGTGGATATGGCTACACCTTC

d_gene: -
abundance: -
v_gene: TRBV18
j_gene: TRBJ1-5
CDR3aa: CASSPWGGDGNQPQHF
CDR3nt: TGTGCCAGCTCGCCATGGGGGGGGGACGGCAATCAGCCCCAGCATTTT

d_gene: TRBD2
abundance: few
v_gene: TRBV6-1
j_gene: TRBJ2-1
CDR3aa: CASRLAGVDEQFF
CDR3nt: TGTGCCAGCCGACTAGCGGGAGTCGATGAGCAGTTCTTC

d_gene: -
abundance: -
v_gene: TRBV6-1
j_gene: TRBJ2-7
CDR3aa: CASSPFGTNYEQYF
CDR3nt: TGTGCCAGCAGTCCTTTCGGGACGAACTACGAGCAGTACTTC

d_gene: -
abundance: -
v_gene: TRBV2
j_gene: TRBJ2-1
CDR3aa: CASSVGGPYDEQFF
CDR3nt: TGTGCCAGCAGTGTAGGAGGGCCTTACGATGAGCAGTTCTTC

d_gene: TRBD1
abundance: -
v_gene: TRBV19
j_gene: TRBJ1-1
CDR3aa: CASSPDRANTEAFF
CDR3nt: TGTGCCAGTAGCCCCGACAGGGCCAACACTGAAGCTTTCTTT

d_gene: TRBD1
abundance: -
v_gene: TRBV28
j_gene: TRBJ2-2
CDR3aa: CASSSPKWTGNTGELFF
CDR3nt: TGTGCCAGCAGTTCCCCAAAGTGGACAGGGAACACCGGGGAGCTGTTTTTT

d_gene: TRBD1
abundance: once
v_gene: TRBV5-5
j_gene: TRBJ1-5
CDR3aa: CASSLGTGAGQPQHF
CDR3nt: TGTGCCAGCAGCTTGGGGACAGGGGCGGGTCAGCCCCAGCATTTT

d_gene: -
abundance: -
v_gene: TRBV2
j_gene: TRBJ2-7
CDR3aa: CASSESSSPGGEQYF
CDR3nt: TGTGCCAGCAGTGAATCATCCAGCCCAGGCGGCGAGCAGTACTTC

d_gene: -
abundance: -
v_gene: TRBV6-5
j_gene: TRBJ2-1
CDR3aa: CASSYRSPPRPNEQFF
CDR3nt: TGTGCCAGCAGTTACCGTTCCCCTCCGAGGCCGAATGAGCAGTTCTTC

d_gene: -
abundance: -
v_gene: TRBV28
j_gene: TRBJ1-1
CDR3aa: CASTGGPSGYTEAFF
CDR3nt: TGTGCCAGCACCGGGGGACCTTCGGGCTACACTGAAGCTTTCTTT

d_gene: TRBD1
abundance: -
v_gene: TRBV6-5
j_gene: TRBJ2-5
CDR3aa: CASRRGRGSETQYF
CDR3nt: TGTGCCAGCAGGAGGGGGCGCGGGTCAGAGACCCAGTACTTC

d_gene: TRBD1
abundance: -
v_gene: TRBV6-6
j_gene: TRBJ2-7
CDR3aa: CASSYSRTGNVEQYF
CDR3nt: TGTGCCAGCAGTTACTCCCGGACAGGTAACGTCGAGCAGTACTTC

d_gene: -
abundance: -
v_gene: TRBV28
j_gene: TRBJ1-1
CDR3aa: CASSLNPGQVNTEAFF
CDR3nt: TGTGCCAGCAGTTTAAACCCGGGACAAGTCAACACTGAAGCTTTCTTT

d_gene: -
abundance: -
v_gene: TRBV2
j_gene: TRBJ1-3
CDR3aa: CASEGGDTIYF
CDR3nt: TGTGCCAGTGAGGGGGGAGACACCATATATTTT

d_gene: -
abundance: -
v_gene: TRBV28
j_gene: TRBJ1-1
CDR3aa: CASSSNQVEAFF
CDR3nt: TGTGCCAGCAGTAGCAACCAGGTGGAAGCTTTCTTT

d_gene: TRBD1
abundance: -
v_gene: TRBV7-6
j_gene: TRBJ2-1
CDR3aa: CASSSGGGFYNEQFF
CDR3nt: TGTGCCAGCAGCTCAGGGGGCGGCTTCTACAATGAGCAGTTCTTC

d_gene: TRBD2
abundance: -
v_gene: TRBV5-1
j_gene: TRBJ2-1
CDR3aa: CASSLTSGTYNEQFF
CDR3nt: TGCGCCAGCAGCTTGACTAGCGGGACCTACAATGAGCAGTTCTTC

d_gene: -
abundance: -
v_gene: TRBV28
j_gene: TRBJ1-4
CDR3aa: CASNAPQGEKLFF
CDR3nt: TGTGCCAGCAACGCTCCCCAGGGGGAAAAACTGTTTTTT

d_gene: TRBD2
abundance: -
v_gene: TRBV7-6
j_gene: TRBJ2-5
CDR3aa: CASSLEGEGLAGGPWKTQYF
CDR3nt: TGTGCCAGCAGCTTAGAGGGGGAGGGACTAGCGGGAGGGCCTTGGAAGACCCAGTACTTC

d_gene: -
abundance: -
v_gene: TRBV9
j_gene: TRBJ2-3
CDR3aa: CASSPYSGSTDTQYF
CDR3nt: TGTGCCAGCAGCCCGTACAGCGGGAGCACAGATACGCAGTATTTT

d_gene: -
abundance: -
v_gene: TRBV4-1
j_gene: TRBJ2-1
CDR3aa: CASTRASRGVNEQFF
CDR3nt: TGCGCCAGCACGCGAGCCTCCAGGGGGGTCAATGAGCAGTTCTTC

d_gene: -
abundance: -
v_gene: TRBV10-2
j_gene: TRBJ2-4
CDR3aa: CASSEGTPSNIQYF
CDR3nt: TGCGCCAGCAGTGAAGGGACCCCCTCAAACATTCAGTACTTC

d_gene: -
abundance: -
v_gene: TRBV10-3
j_gene: TRBJ1-2
CDR3aa: CAISVAEARGYTF
CDR3nt: TGTGCCATCAGTGTTGCGGAGGCTCGAGGCTACACCTTC

d_gene: -
abundance: -
v_gene: TRBV5-4
j_gene: TRBJ1-3
CDR3aa: CASSFTTVRGLSGNTIYF
CDR3nt: TGTGCCAGCAGCTTTACGACAGTTAGGGGCCTCTCTGGAAACACCATATATTTT

d_gene: -
abundance: -
v_gene: TRBV4-1
j_gene: TRBJ2-5
CDR3aa: CASSPSTGKVETQYF
CDR3nt: TGCGCCAGCAGCCCTAGTACCGGGAAGGTGGAGACCCAGTACTTC

d_gene: -
abundance: -
v_gene: TRBV7-2
j_gene: TRBJ1-1
CDR3aa: CASRPKAHGLSEAFF
CDR3nt: TGTGCCAGCAGGCCCAAGGCGCACGGGCTGTCTGAAGCTTTCTTT

d_gene: -
abundance: -
v_gene: TRBV6-5
j_gene: TRBJ2-2
CDR3aa: CASSWGLNTGELFF
CDR3nt: TGTGCCAGCAGTTGGGGACTGAACACCGGGGAGCTGTTTTTT

d_gene: -
abundance: once
v_gene: TRBV2
j_gene: TRBJ2-1
CDR3aa: CASSTDVYNEQFF
CDR3nt: TGTGCCAGCAGTACCGACGTCTACAATGAGCAGTTCTTC

d_gene: TRBD1
abundance: -
v_gene: TRBV15
j_gene: TRBJ2-3
CDR3aa: CATSRDRGADTQYF
CDR3nt: TGTGCCACCAGCAGGGACAGGGGGGCAGATACGCAGTATTTT

d_gene: -
abundance: -
v_gene: TRBV5-1
j_gene: TRBJ2-7
CDR3aa: CASSLDGDPYEQYF
CDR3nt: TGCGCCAGCAGCTTGGATGGGGATCCCTACGAGCAGTACTTC

d_gene: TRBD1
abundance: few
v_gene: TRBV2
j_gene: TRBJ1-5
CDR3aa: CASSVGTGGQPQHF
CDR3nt: TGTGCCAGCAGTGTTGGGACAGGTGGGCAGCCCCAGCATTTT

d_gene: -
abundance: -
v_gene: TRBV5-1
j_gene: TRBJ2-7
CDR3aa: CASSYDYYEQYF
CDR3nt: TGCGCCAGCAGCTACGACTACTACGAGCAGTACTTC

d_gene: -
abundance: -
v_gene: TRBV21-1
j_gene: TRBJ2-7
CDR3aa: CASSNPRQGATLGEQYF
CDR3nt: TGTGCCAGCAGCAACCCCAGGCAGGGGGCTACCCTGGGGGAGCAGTACTTC

d_gene: -
abundance: -
v_gene: TRBV4-1
j_gene: TRBJ2-7
CDR3aa: CASSLTTGSYEQYF
CDR3nt: TGCGCCAGCAGCCTTACGACGGGCTCCTACGAGCAGTACTTC

d_gene: TRBD1
abundance: -
v_gene: TRBV10-3
j_gene: TRBJ1-2
CDR3aa: CAIRDGTTGDDGYTF
CDR3nt: TGTGCCATCAGAGACGGTACTACAGGGGATGACGGCTACACCTTC

d_gene: -
abundance: -
v_gene: TRBV5-1
j_gene: TRBJ2-2
CDR3aa: CASSVTEPMNTGELFF
CDR3nt: TGCGCCAGCAGCGTGACAGAACCAATGAACACCGGGGAGCTGTTTTTT

d_gene: -
abundance: -
v_gene: TRBV6-1
j_gene: TRBJ1-1
CDR3aa: CASSRHGGGEGEAFF
CDR3nt: TGTGCCAGCAGTAGACACGGGGGAGGTGAGGGTGAAGCTTTCTTT

d_gene: -
abundance: -
v_gene: TRBV29-1
j_gene: TRBJ2-7
CDR3aa: CSVIISYEQYF
CDR3nt: TGCAGCGTTATAATTTCCTACGAGCAGTACTTC

d_gene: -
abundance: once
v_gene: TRBV27
j_gene: TRBJ1-2
CDR3aa: CASSPRSNPNYGYTF
CDR3nt: TGTGCCAGCAGTCCCCGCAGTAACCCGAACTATGGCTACACCTTC

d_gene: -
abundance: once
v_gene: TRBV28
j_gene: TRBJ2-7
CDR3aa: CASNPTGRSYEQYF
CDR3nt: TGTGCCAGCAACCCGACAGGCCGCTCCTACGAGCAGTACTTC

d_gene: TRBD1
abundance: -
v_gene: TRBV28
j_gene: TRBJ1-2
CDR3aa: CASSVPGQGNYGYTF
CDR3nt: TGTGCCAGCAGCGTACCGGGACAGGGGAACTATGGCTACACCTTC

d_gene: -
abundance: -
v_gene: TRBV4-1
j_gene: TRBJ2-1
CDR3aa: CASSRDWYNEQFF
CDR3nt: TGCGCCAGCAGCCGGGACTGGTACAATGAGCAGTTCTTC

d_gene: -
abundance: -
v_gene: TRBV4-1
j_gene: TRBJ2-7
CDR3aa: CASSQLTDSYSYEQYF
CDR3nt: TGCGCCAGCAGCCAACTCACCGACAGTTACTCCTACGAGCAGTACTTC

d_gene: -
abundance: -
v_gene: TRBV6-5
j_gene: TRBJ2-5
CDR3aa: CASSYGIRGVRETQYF
CDR3nt: TGTGCCAGCAGTTATGGTATTCGAGGTGTTAGAGAGACCCAGTACTTC

d_gene: -
abundance: -
v_gene: TRBV7-6
j_gene: TRBJ2-1
CDR3aa: CASSPYRGLLNEQFF
CDR3nt: TGTGCCAGCAGCCCCTATCGGGGACTCCTCAATGAGCAGTTCTTC

d_gene: TRBD2
abundance: -
v_gene: TRBV5-1
j_gene: TRBJ2-1
CDR3aa: CASSSTLAGGPYNEQFF
CDR3nt: TGCGCCAGCAGCTCCACTTTAGCGGGAGGGCCTTACAATGAGCAGTTCTTC

d_gene: TRBD2
abundance: -
v_gene: TRBV6-5
j_gene: TRBJ2-7
CDR3aa: CASREGIAGEQYF
CDR3nt: TGTGCCAGCAGAGAAGGGATAGCGGGAGAGCAGTACTTC

d_gene: TRBD2
abundance: -
v_gene: TRBV28
j_gene: TRBJ2-3
CDR3aa: CASSPWLAGGEKDTQYF
CDR3nt: TGTGCCAGCAGCCCCTGGCTAGCGGGAGGAGAGAAAGATACGCAGTATTTT

d_gene: -
abundance: -
v_gene: TRBV7-8
j_gene: TRBJ2-3
CDR3aa: CASSFYREWKDTQYF
CDR3nt: TGTGCCAGCAGCTTTTACCGGGAGTGGAAGGATACGCAGTATTTT

d_gene: -
abundance: -
v_gene: TRBV29-1
j_gene: TRBJ1-1
CDR3aa: CSVVTFLTEAFF
CDR3nt: TGCAGCGTTGTAACGTTCCTTACTGAAGCTTTCTTT

d_gene: -
abundance: -
v_gene: TRBV28
j_gene: TRBJ1-1
CDR3aa: CASSFLRLGQAFF
CDR3nt: TGTGCCAGCAGTTTTCTCAGACTGGGACAAGCTTTCTTT

d_gene: -
abundance: -
v_gene: TRBV6-1
j_gene: TRBJ1-1
CDR3aa: CASSEIQGWTEAFF
CDR3nt: TGTGCCAGCAGTGAAATACAGGGTTGGACTGAAGCTTTCTTT

d_gene: -
abundance: -
v_gene: TRBV30
j_gene: TRBJ1-1
CDR3aa: CAWSVRRESMAFF
CDR3nt: TGTGCCTGGAGTGTACGCAGGGAAAGTATGGCTTTCTTT

d_gene: -
abundance: -
v_gene: TRBV23-1
j_gene: TRBJ2-5
CDR3aa: CASSQCAPRDPVHQETQYF
CDR3nt: TGCGCCAGCAGTCAATGTGCACCCCGGGACCCCGTCCACCAAGAGACCCAGTACTTC

d_gene: -
abundance: -
v_gene: TRBV5-1
j_gene: TRBJ2-2
CDR3aa: CASSLGHDTGELFF
CDR3nt: TGCGCCAGCAGCTTGGGACACGACACCGGGGAGCTGTTTTTT

d_gene: -
abundance: few
v_gene: TRBV19
j_gene: TRBJ1-2
CDR3aa: CASSSPWRGDGYTF
CDR3nt: TGTGCCAGTAGTAGCCCTTGGAGGGGAGATGGCTACACCTTC

d_gene: TRBD1
abundance: -
v_gene: TRBV5-1
j_gene: TRBJ1-1
CDR3aa: CASSPGDRANTEAFF
CDR3nt: TGCGCCAGCAGCCCTGGGGACAGGGCGAACACTGAAGCTTTCTTT